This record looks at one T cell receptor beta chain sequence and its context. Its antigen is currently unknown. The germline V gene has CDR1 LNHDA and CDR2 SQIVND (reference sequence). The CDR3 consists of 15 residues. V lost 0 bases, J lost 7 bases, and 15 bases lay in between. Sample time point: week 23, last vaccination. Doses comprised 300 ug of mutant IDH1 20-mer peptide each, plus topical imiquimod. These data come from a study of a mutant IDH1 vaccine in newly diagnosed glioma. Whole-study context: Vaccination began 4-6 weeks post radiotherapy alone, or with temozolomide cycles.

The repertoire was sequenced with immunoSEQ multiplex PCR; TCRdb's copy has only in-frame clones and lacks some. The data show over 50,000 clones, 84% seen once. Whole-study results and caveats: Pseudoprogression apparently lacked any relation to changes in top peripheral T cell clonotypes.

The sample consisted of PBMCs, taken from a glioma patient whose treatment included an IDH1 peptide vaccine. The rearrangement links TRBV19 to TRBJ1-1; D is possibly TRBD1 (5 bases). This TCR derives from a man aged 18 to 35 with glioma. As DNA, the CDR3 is TGTGCCAGTAGTATAGATTTCGGGGGACGGGGTGAAGCTTTCTTT. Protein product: CASSIDFGGRGEAFF.